Presented here are 30 T cell receptor beta chains from one specimen sequenced in a study of cytomegalovirus exposure and HLA in healthy donors. PCR employed 60 Vbeta and 13 Jbeta primers. Assay used: immunoSEQ multiplex PCR; TCRdb lists only in-frame clones, some missing. This table has some 170,000 clones, 80% to 85% appearing once. The material sequenced was PBMCs. The receptors come from a woman in her twenties or thirties in good health and CMV-seronegative.

Only a few counts were recorded for this clone. Here the CDR3 DNA reads TGTGCCAGCAGCTTAGTCGCGGGGACCTATGGCTACACCTTC. Protein: CASSLVAGTYGYTF. The rearrangement uses TRBV7-9 and TRBJ1-2, with D possibly matching TRBD1 (5 bases). The CDR3 consists of 14 residues. Germline values: CDR1 SEHNR, CDR2 FQNEAQ (reference sequence). The V gene lost 1 base and the J gene lost 4 bases, with 10 bases spanning the gap.

V and J are TRBV6-6 and TRBJ2-7; D is unclear. The CDR3 is 15 amino acids. Trimming removed 6 bases at V and 3 bases at J, with 18 bases between. Germline V lookup: CDR1 MNHNY, CDR2 SVGAGI (reference sequence). The CDR3 nucleotides are TGTGCCAGCAGGATGGGTTTTACTGGGCACTACGAGCAGTACTTC. Translation: CASRMGFTGHYEQYF.

This sequence joins TRBV5-1 and TRBJ2-7; 10 bases are shared with TRBD2. CDR3 size: 14 residues. J was trimmed by 7 bases and V by 2 bases; bases with no gene match: 6. Germline V CDR1 and CDR2: SGHRS, YFSETQ. CDR3 protein: CASSFLAGVGEQYF. The CDR3 coding sequence is TGCGCCAGCAGCTTTCTAGCGGGAGTAGGGGAGCAGTACTTC.

This chain uses TRBV27 with TRBJ2-2, with a possible D match to TRBD1 (6 bases). Trimming removed 2 bases at V and 2 bases at J, with 9 bases between. Per the germline V gene, CDR1 is MNHEY and CDR2 is SMNVEV (reference sequence). CDR3 length: 15 amino acids. In DNA, the CDR3 is TGTGCCAGCAGTTTAGAGGGGGTAAACACCGGGGAGCTGTTTTTT. This translates into CASSLEGVNTGELFF.

The CDR3 sequence is CASSFVAGEANEQFF. CDR3 coding DNA: TGCGCCAGCAGCTTCGTAGCGGGAGAGGCCAATGAGCAGTTCTTC. J is TRBJ2-1 and V is TRBV5-1; TRBD2 agrees at 9 bases. The V gene end was trimmed by 2 bases and the J gene end by 6 bases; junction bases not matched to a gene: 6. Germline-derived CDR1 and CDR2 are SGHRS and YFSETQ. CDR3 length: 15 residues.

The V gene is TRBV27, the J gene TRBJ2-1; 7 bases agree with TRBD1. This CDR3 is built from 17 residues. V was clipped by 5 bases and J by 0 bases; unmatched bases: 10. Germline V gene sequence: CDR1 MNHEY, CDR2 SMNVEV (reference sequence). The CDR3 loop is CASSLERGPYSYNEQFF. For the CDR3, the DNA is TGTGCCAGCAGTCTCGAAAGGGGGCCTTACTCCTACAATGAGCAGTTCTTC.

The chain joins TRBV9 to TRBJ2-3, with 13 bases aligning to TRBD2. The ends lost 2 bases at V and 4 bases at J; junction bases unmatched: 4. This CDR3 spans 16 amino acids. Germline loops: CDR1 SGDLS, CDR2 YYNGEE. CDR3 amino acids: CASSVPLAGGPDTQYF. CDR3 coding DNA: TGTGCCAGCAGCGTCCCACTAGCGGGGGGGCCAGATACGCAGTATTTT. Based on the CDR3 plus reference TRBV9 and TRBJ2-3, the full variable domain is DSGVTQTPKHLITATGQRVTLRCSPRSGDLSVYWYQQSLDQGLQFLIQYYNGEERAKGNILERFSAQQFPDLHSELNLSSLELGDSALYFCASSVPLAGGPDTQYFGPGTRLTVL.

CDR3 region: CSVEVPGGGYGYTF. The CDR3 nucleotides are TGCAGCGTTGAAGTTCCGGGCGGGGGATATGGCTACACCTTC. The chain uses TRBV29-1 and TRBJ1-2; D may be TRBD1 (5 bases). The CDR3 has 14 amino acids. V was trimmed by 1 base and J by 5 bases, leaving 14 bases between them. Germline V gene lookup returns CDR1 SQVTM and CDR2 ANQGSEA. Using reference TRBV29-1 and TRBJ1-2 for the parts outside the CDR3, the full variable domain is SAVISQKPSRDICQRGTSLTIQCQVDSQVTMMFWYRQQPGQSLTLIATANQGSEATYESGFVIDKFPISRPNLTFSTLTVSNMSPEDSSIYLCSVEVPGGGYGYTFGSGTRLTVV.

This chain uses TRBV5-6 with TRBJ1-4, with 8 bases aligning to TRBD1. Germline values: CDR1 SGHDT, CDR2 YYEEEE. The V segment lost 4 bases and the J segment 8 bases; nucleotides outside the gene matches: 7. This CDR3 region has 14 residues. The CDR3 nucleotides read TGTGCCAGCAGCCTGACAGGGGTATCGGAAAAACTGTTTTTT. Amino acid sequence: CASSLTGVSEKLFF.

The genes are TRBV5-1 and TRBJ2-1, with D perhaps matching TRBD2 (5 bases). Germline V lookup: CDR1 SGHRS, CDR2 YFSETQ. Trimming shortened V by 1 base and J by 0 bases, and 14 bases separated the two germline ends. CDR3 length: 17 residues. CDR3 DNA sequence: TGCGCCAGCAGCTTGAGCCGCGGGCCTCTCTCCTACAATGAGCAGTTCTTC. As protein: CASSLSRGPLSYNEQFF.

This clone was observed a few times. The chain uses TRBV6-5 and TRBJ1-6; 7 bases match TRBD1. Germline V gives CDR1 MNHEY, CDR2 SVGAGI. This CDR3 is built from 13 residues. V lost 2 bases to trimming and J lost 9 bases; unmatched junction nucleotides: 1. CDR3 region: CASSYKGASPLHF. CDR3 coding DNA: TGTGCCAGCAGTTACAAGGGGGCTTCACCCCTCCACTTT.

The chain employs TRBV5-1 and TRBJ2-1; perhaps TRBD2 as D (6 bases). CDR1 is SGHRS, CDR2 YFSETQ, per germline. Trimming removed 0 bases from V and 8 bases from J, with 24 bases in between. The CDR3 covers 18 residues. Here the CDR3 DNA reads TGCGCCAGCAGCTTGGTACGGATAGCGGAAACCGCTTGGGATGAGCAGTTCTTC. Residues: CASSLVRIAETAWDEQFF. The variable domain in full, completed from reference TRBV5-1 and TRBJ2-1, reads KAGVTQTPRYLIKTRGQQVTLSCSPISGHRSVSWYQQTPGQGLQFLFEYFSETQRNKGNFPGRFSGRQFSNSRSEMNVSTLELGDSALYLCASSLVRIAETAWDEQFFGPGTRLTVL.

This chain uses TRBV5-6 with TRBJ1-6, with D possibly TRBD1 on 6 matching bases. The CDR3 has 16 amino acids. Germline V gene sequence: CDR1 SGHDT, CDR2 YYEEEE. The ends were cut back, 4 bases at V and 7 bases at J, with 18 bases in the middle. The CDR3 region is CASSAPGQTNNSPLHF. CDR3 bases: TGTGCCAGCAGCGCACCGGGACAAACAAACAATTCACCCCTCCACTTT.

V is TRBV7-9 and J is TRBJ2-3, with TRBD1 as a possible D gene (6 bases). CDR1 and CDR2 (germline): SEHNR, FQNEAQ (reference sequence). The V end lost 5 bases, the J end lost 2 bases, and 14 bases lay between the germline ends. This CDR3 has 15 amino acids. The CDR3: CASSPRQANTDTQYF. The CDR3, as DNA: TGTGCCAGCAGCCCCCGACAGGCTAACACAGATACGCAGTATTTT.

CDR3 nucleotide sequence: TGTGCCAGCAGCTCCGGGACAGGGGAAAACGTCTACGAGCAGTACTTC. Protein sequence: CASSSGTGENVYEQYF. The rearrangement links TRBV11-2 to TRBJ2-7, with 10 bases lining up with TRBD1. CDR1 is SGHAT and CDR2 is FQNNGV in the germline V gene. The CDR3 runs to 16 residues. V dropped 4 bases and J dropped 3; count of bases not matched to a gene: 9.

The rearrangement links TRBV7-9 to TRBJ2-3; no clear D. There are 15 residues in the CDR3. Between the trimmed V and J ends, which lost 4 bases and 4 bases, there was a span of 15 bases. Per the germline V gene, CDR1 is SEHNR and CDR2 is FQNEAQ (reference sequence). CDR3 sequence reads: CASSSVTLGPDTQYF. CDR3 bases: TGTGCCAGCAGCTCTGTCACTTTGGGCCCAGATACGCAGTATTTT.

The J gene is TRBJ2-7, the V gene TRBV28; 11 bases are shared with TRBD2. The V and J ends lost 4 bases and 4 bases, in that order; junction bases with no gene match: 18. The CDR3 runs 19 residues. Germline V gene lookup returns CDR1 MDHEN and CDR2 SYDVKM. This chain's CDR3 is CASSSSLRLAGNSWYEQYF. Here the CDR3 DNA reads TGTGCCAGCAGTTCATCCCTCAGACTAGCGGGGAACTCCTGGTACGAGCAGTACTTC.

The chain joins TRBV5-1 to TRBJ2-3; D ambiguous. Trimming took off 4 bases at V and 0 bases at J, with 18 bases between the two ends. Germline CDR1 is SGHRS and CDR2 is YFSETQ. This CDR3 has 17 residues. The CDR3 spells CASSTLSGVGSTDTQYF. In DNA form, the CDR3 reads TGCGCCAGCAGCACCCTCTCAGGTGTCGGTAGCACAGATACGCAGTATTTT.

The chain joins TRBV4-2 to TRBJ2-1; unclear D gene. The CDR3 sequence is 14 residues long. Germline CDR1 LGHNA, CDR2 YNFKEQ. V shed 6 bases and J shed 3 bases, with 12 bases lying between them. In DNA form, the CDR3 reads TGTGCCAGCAGTTTGAGAAAAAACTACAATGAGCAGTTCTTC. Its protein is CASSLRKNYNEQFF.

The chain combines TRBV19 with TRBJ2-3; 7 bases agree with TRBD1. The CDR3 contains 15 residues. Germline trimming cut 4 bases from V and 0 bases from J; bases unmatched to any gene: 4. In germline, CDR1 is LNHDA, CDR2 SQIVND (reference sequence). The CDR3 DNA sequence: TGTGCCAGTAGTACGGACAGGAGGAGCACAGATACGCAGTATTTT. This gives the protein CASSTDRRSTDTQYF.

This clone was counted between two and nine times. The chain carries TRBV7-2 and TRBJ1-2; 7 nucleotides match TRBD1. CDR1 is SGHTA, CDR2 FQGNSA, per germline. J was trimmed by 6 bases and V by 4 bases; bases with no gene match: 11. This CDR3 comprises 15 residues. CDR3 DNA sequence: TGTGCCAGCAGCTCCCAGCCAGGGGGTAGTAATGGCTACACCTTC. Amino acids: CASSSQPGGSNGYTF.

The rearrangement uses TRBV4-2 and TRBJ2-7; a possible D gene is TRBD2 (5 bases). CDR1 and CDR2 from the germline V gene are LGHNA and YNFKEQ. This CDR3 spans 13 amino acids. Deletions cut 0 bases from V and 6 bases from J, with 9 bases between. CDR3 nucleotides: TGTGCCAGCAGCCAAGATAGGAGGAGCGAGCAGTACTTC. Its protein is CASSQDRRSEQYF.

This rearrangement joins TRBV7-9 to TRBJ1-1; possible D gene TRBD1, 6 bases. V was shortened by 1 base and J by 5 bases, with 11 bases between the two germline ends. CDR3 length equals 14 residues. Germline V lookup: CDR1 SEHNR, CDR2 FQNEAQ (reference sequence). The DNA for the CDR3 is TGTGCCAGCAGCTTAGGGACAGAGAATACTGAAGCTTTCTTT. Protein: CASSLGTENTEAFF. Drawing the rest from reference TRBV7-9 and TRBJ1-1, the complete variable domain is DTGVSQNPRHKITKRGQNVTFRCDPISEHNRLYWYRQTLGQGPEFLTYFQNEAQLEKSRLLSDRFSAERPKGSFSTLEIQRTEQGDSAMYLCASSLGTENTEAFFGQGTRLTVV.

The genes are TRBV18 and TRBJ1-1, with D perhaps TRBD1 (5 bases). The CDR3 length is 13 residues. Trimming stripped 3 bases from V and 1 base from J, with 6 bases between. Germline-derived CDR1 and CDR2 are KGHSH and LQKENI. For the CDR3, the DNA is TGTGCCAGCTCACCGACAGCGAACACTGAAGCTTTCTTT. Translation gives CASSPTANTEAFF.

This clone was seen more than once but under ten times. V usage is TRBV27 and J usage is TRBJ2-7; TRBD1 matches at 10 bases. CDR3 length: 13 residues. Per germline, CDR1 MNHEY and CDR2 SMNVEV (reference sequence). The V segment lost 5 bases and the J segment 7 bases; nucleotides outside the gene matches: 5. CDR3 in DNA: TGTGCCAGCAGTAGACAGGGGGCCGCAGAGCAGTACTTC. Its protein is CASSRQGAAEQYF.

The chain joins TRBV7-2 to TRBJ2-7; 10 positions match TRBD2. The CDR3 runs 14 residues. The V segment lost 0 bases and the J segment 8 bases; nucleotides outside the gene matches: 4. Germline V gives CDR1 SGHTA, CDR2 FQGNSA. The CDR3 DNA reads TGTGCCAGCAGCTTAGCCCTAGCGGGAGAAAAGCAGTACTTC. Amino acid sequence: CASSLALAGEKQYF.

The chain couples TRBV7-2 to TRBJ2-7; the match to TRBD1 covers 7 bases. This CDR3 has 11 residues. V was clipped by 4 bases and J by 7 bases; unmatched bases: 1. Per the germline V gene, CDR1 is SGHTA and CDR2 is FQGNSA. In nucleotides, the CDR3 is TGTGCCAGCAGCTCAGGGGGAGAGCAGTACTTC. Its translation is CASSSGGEQYF.

This clone was counted a few times. The CDR3 bases are TGTGCCCTGGGGCAGGGGGTCTATGGCTACACCTTC. Translating it yields CALGQGVYGYTF. The chain is built from TRBV28 and TRBJ1-2; 7 bases fit TRBD1. This CDR3 comprises 12 residues. Per the germline V gene, CDR1 is MDHEN and CDR2 is SYDVKM. The ends lost 11 bases at V and 4 bases at J; junction bases unmatched: 7.

V usage is TRBV30 and J usage is TRBJ1-2, with D possibly matching TRBD1 (5 bases). The V gene lost 1 base and the J gene lost 4 bases, with 13 bases spanning the gap. Germline V gene data show CDR1 as GTSNPN and CDR2 as SVGIG (reference sequence). The CDR3 totals 14 residues. This CDR3 reads CAWSGKQESYGYTF. As DNA, the CDR3 is TGTGCCTGGAGTGGAAAACAGGAGAGCTATGGCTACACCTTC.

The V call is TRBV7-9, the J call TRBJ2-7; D might be TRBD2 (5 bases). V was trimmed by 0 bases and J by 5 bases, leaving 5 bases between them. The CDR3 runs to 12 residues. The germline CDR1 and CDR2 sequences are SEHNR and FQNEAQ (reference sequence). The CDR3 reads CASSLAGDEQYF. CDR3 bases: TGTGCCAGCAGCTTAGCCGGGGACGAGCAGTACTTC.